The 25 T cell receptor beta chains listed next were all sequenced from one sample in a study of beta chain features in type 1 diabetes. Every isolated RNA sample was fully reverse transcribed, so sequencing captured expressed TCRB transcripts. TCRdb's copy holds only in-frame clones and misses some; the assay was immunoSEQ multiplex PCR. The data hold more than 300,000 clones, with roughly 15% observed a single time. Source material: naive CD4+ T cells from blood. Every receptor here comes from a woman aged 18-29 years in good health.

This clone was counted a few times. V usage is TRBV28 and J usage is TRBJ1-5, with 8 bases identical to TRBD1. After removal of 5 bases from V and 3 bases from J, the junction contained 6 bases not matched to a gene. Germline assignment: CDR1 MDHEN and CDR2 SYDVKM. The CDR3 loop spans 15 amino acids. CDR3 nucleotide sequence: TGTGCCAGCAGTCCAACGGGACAGGCCAATCAGCCCCAGCATTTT. Translation gives CASSPTGQANQPQHF.

This clone was observed a few times. This rearrangement joins TRBV12-5 to TRBJ2-1; no clear D gene. Germline CDR1 is LGHNT and CDR2 is FRNRAP. CDR3 length: 16 residues. The V gene lost 0 bases and the J gene lost 2 bases, with 11 bases spanning the gap. Here the CDR3 DNA reads TGTGCTAGTGGTTTGGTACGGGTCGGAACCTACAATGAGCAGTTCTTC. Residues: CASGLVRVGTYNEQFF.

This clone has a handful of counts. J is TRBJ1-3 and V is TRBV10-3; D remains unclear. The germline V gene has CDR1 ENHRY and CDR2 SYGVKD. V gave up 7 bases and J gave up 3 bases, with 7 bases separating them. CDR3 size: 12 residues. CDR3 in DNA: TGTGCCATCACCGCGGGTGGAAACACCATATATTTT. Translation: CAITAGGNTIYF.

Only a few counts were recorded for this clone. The chain links TRBV6-5 to TRBJ2-7, with D hard to call. Germline assignment: CDR1 MNHEY and CDR2 SVGAGI. The CDR3 extends over 14 amino acids. Trimming took 0 bases from V and 3 from J, leaving 9 bases between them. The CDR3 sequence: CASSYSSPSYEQYF. The CDR3 DNA follows: TGTGCCAGCAGTTACTCGAGCCCGAGCTACGAGCAGTACTTC.

This clone turned up a few times. This chain joins TRBV5-1 and TRBJ2-7, with TRBD1 matching 9 bases. The CDR3 is made up of 15 amino acids. Looked up from germline, CDR1 is SGHRS and CDR2 is YFSETQ. Trimming removed 4 bases from V and 4 bases from J; junction bases left unmatched: 9. CDR3 DNA sequence: TGCGCCAGCAGCACCGCCGGGACAGGGCCTTACGAGCAGTACTTC. This translates into CASSTAGTGPYEQYF.

The chain carries TRBV7-2 and TRBJ2-7; a weak D match, TRBD1 (6 bases). CDR1 is SGHTA and CDR2 is FQGNSA in the germline V gene. V gave up 2 bases and J gave up 4 bases, with 15 bases separating them. CDR3 size: 15 residues. This CDR3 reads CASSLTPGEQYEQYF. The DNA for the CDR3 is TGTGCCAGCAGCTTAACCCCAGGGGAACAGTACGAGCAGTACTTC.

This clone was observed a handful of times. The chain uses TRBV28 and TRBJ1-1; TRBD1 matches at 7 bases. The CDR3 extends over 13 amino acids. CDR1 is MDHEN, CDR2 SYDVKM, per germline. The ends lost 4 bases at V and 9 bases at J; junction bases unmatched: 8. The CDR3 region is CASSSPETGKAFF. In DNA form, the CDR3 reads TGTGCCAGCAGTTCACCGGAGACAGGGAAAGCTTTCTTT.

There are a few counts of this clone. Other DNA sequences of this sample code for an identical CDR3. The J gene is TRBJ1-1, the V gene TRBV14; D gene uncertain. This CDR3 spans 15 amino acids. V lost 1 base to trimming and J lost 0 bases, with 9 bases between them. The germline V gene has CDR1 SGHDN and CDR2 FVKESK. CDR3 nucleotides: TGTGCCAGCAGCCAAGGTAGAGGCTTGAACACTGAAGCTTTCTTT. Translated: CASSQGRGLNTEAFF.

The chain combines TRBV28 with TRBJ2-7; 7 positions match TRBD1. With V trimmed by 9 bases and J by 2 bases, 7 bases remained unmatched. The germline V gene has CDR1 MDHEN and CDR2 SYDVKM. This CDR3 contains 13 residues. The CDR3, as DNA: TGTGCCAGAGGGGCAGGGGGAACCTACGAGCAGTACTTC. Its translation is CARGAGGTYEQYF.

This clone has a handful of counts. The V and J genes are TRBV23-1 and TRBJ2-2; D perhaps matches TRBD2 (5 bases). TRBV23-1 is reported as an ORF; its role is uncertain. V was pared by 2 bases and J by 1 base, with 11 bases between. The CDR3 is made up of 16 amino acids. In nucleotides, the CDR3 is TGCGCCAGCAGTCAAACGCGACGGGGGAACACCGGGGAGCTGTTTTTT. Translation gives CASSQTRRGNTGELFF.

This clone occurred a few times. This chain connects TRBV27 to TRBJ2-1; TRBD2 is a possible D gene (6 bases). Germline lookup yields CDR1 MNHEY and CDR2 SMNVEV (reference sequence). The germline V and J ends were trimmed by 9 bases and 2 bases, with 14 bases remaining between them. The CDR3 is made up of 14 amino acids. CDR3 in amino acids: CASRGGPTYNEQFF. The CDR3 DNA reads as TGTGCCAGTCGGGGAGGCCCTACCTACAATGAGCAGTTCTTC.

The genes are TRBV5-1 and TRBJ1-2, with 7 bases aligning to TRBD1. The ends lost 4 bases at V and 0 bases at J; junction bases unmatched: 6. Germline V gene data show CDR1 as SGHRS and CDR2 as YFSETQ. The length of the CDR3 is 15 residues. CDR3 bases: TGCGCCAGCAGCCTGGGACAGACAGCTAACTATGGCTACACCTTC. It codes for CASSLGQTANYGYTF.

The chain joins TRBV4-2 to TRBJ2-7, with TRBD2 matching over 9 bases. The CDR3 is made up of 15 amino acids. V dropped 0 bases and J dropped 8; count of bases not matched to a gene: 8. The germline V gene encodes CDR1 LGHNA and CDR2 YNFKEQ. DNA of the CDR3: TGTGCCAGCAGCCAAGAGTTAGCGGGAGACATTAAGCAGTACTTC. Encoded protein: CASSQELAGDIKQYF.

This clone has a handful of counts. The V call is TRBV5-1, the J call TRBJ2-1; 13 positions match TRBD2. CDR3 length: 15 amino acids. The J segment lost 6 bases and the V segment lost 0 bases, leaving 0 bases of the junction unmatched. Germline lookup yields CDR1 SGHRS and CDR2 YFSETQ. CDR3 protein: CASSLGTSGSNEQFF. CDR3 bases: TGCGCCAGCAGCTTGGGGACTAGCGGGAGCAATGAGCAGTTCTTC.

The J gene is TRBJ2-2, the V gene TRBV5-1; TRBD1 matches at 8 bases. Germline CDR1 and CDR2: SGHRS and YFSETQ. This CDR3 comprises 17 residues. V was pared by 5 bases and J by 3 bases, with 12 bases of the junction left unmatched. The CDR3 region is CASSPKPQGVDTGELFF. CDR3 nucleotide sequence: TGCGCCAGCAGTCCAAAACCACAGGGGGTCGACACCGGGGAGCTGTTTTTT.

This chain connects TRBV25-1 to TRBJ1-1; TRBD1 matches at 8 bases. Germline trimming cut 7 bases from V and 4 bases from J; bases unmatched to any gene: 11. Looked up from germline, CDR1 is MGHDK and CDR2 is SYGVNS. The length of the CDR3 is 15 residues. The CDR3 region is CASTMMDRAGTEAFF. DNA for the CDR3: TGTGCCAGCACCATGATGGACAGGGCTGGCACTGAAGCTTTCTTT.

This clone has more than one count but fewer than ten. This chain links TRBV7-2 with TRBJ1-2, with D tentatively TRBD1 (5 bases). CDR3 length: 14 residues. Germline CDR1 SGHTA, CDR2 FQGNSA. Trimming pared 5 bases from V and 6 bases from J, leaving 16 bases between. CDR3 DNA: TGTGCCAGCAGCGGGGCGGGGGAGGCCCATGGCTACACCTTC. Its protein product is CASSGAGEAHGYTF.

The sample holds a few counts of this clone. The CDR3, as DNA: TGTGCCAGCAGCTTAACAGCCGCTAACTATGGCTACACCTTC. It translates to CASSLTAANYGYTF. This chain uses TRBV7-9 with TRBJ1-2; D remains ambiguous. The ends were cut back, 2 bases at V and 0 bases at J, with 7 bases in the middle. This CDR3 contains 14 residues. The germline CDR1 and CDR2 sequences are SEHNR and FQNEAQ (reference sequence).

This clone was found a few times. DNA for the CDR3: TGTGCCTGCTGGACAGGGGACTCCTACGAGCAGTACTTC. It codes for CACWTGDSYEQYF. The chain links TRBV30 to TRBJ2-7, with 9 positions matching TRBD1. V lost 6 bases, J lost 0 bases, and 3 bases stayed unmatched. Germline lookup yields CDR1 GTSNPN and CDR2 SVGIG (reference sequence). The CDR3 runs to 13 residues.

This clone turned up a few times. The chain employs TRBV18 and TRBJ2-7, with TRBD1 identical over 8 bases. The CDR3 sequence is 15 residues long. Germline CDR1 KGHSH, CDR2 LQKENI. With V trimmed by 1 base and J by 1 base, 3 bases remained unmatched. The CDR3 is CASSPRTGNSYEQYF. The CDR3 bases are TGTGCCAGCTCACCACGGACAGGGAATTCCTACGAGCAGTACTTC.

This clone was picked up a small number of times. The chain links TRBV2 to TRBJ2-1; 9 bases match TRBD2. The J segment lost 4 bases and the V segment lost 4 bases, leaving 8 bases of the junction unmatched. The CDR3 consists of 16 residues. Germline lookup yields CDR1 SNHLY and CDR2 FYNNEI. The CDR3 loop reads CASSGGGTSIYNEQFF. The CDR3, as DNA: TGTGCCAGCAGTGGGGGAGGGACTAGCATATACAATGAGCAGTTCTTC.

This clone was detected only a few times. The genes are TRBV28 and TRBJ2-3; 8 bases align to TRBD1. CDR1 is MDHEN, CDR2 SYDVKM, per germline. The ends lost 4 bases at V and 3 bases at J; junction bases unmatched: 9. The CDR3 consists of 16 residues. CDR3 sequence (DNA): TGTGCCAGCAGTTCCCCAACAGGGGGAAGGACAGATACGCAGTATTTT. Amino acid sequence: CASSSPTGGRTDTQYF.

This clone was observed a handful of times. This chain connects TRBV2 to TRBJ2-5, with 15 bases lining up with TRBD2. CDR3 length: 16 amino acids. The J segment lost 5 bases and the V segment lost 4 bases, leaving 5 bases of the junction unmatched. The germline CDR1 and CDR2 sequences are SNHLY and FYNNEI. CDR3 sequence (DNA): TGTGCCAGCAGTGTGGGACTAGCGGGAGGATGGGAGACCCAGTACTTC. Translating gives CASSVGLAGGWETQYF.

This chain connects TRBV5-1 to TRBJ2-5; D unresolved. CDR1 is SGHRS and CDR2 is YFSETQ in the germline V gene. The germline V and J ends were trimmed by 4 bases and 7 bases, with 11 bases remaining between them. The CDR3 length is 12 residues. CDR3 in amino acids: CASSPKIGTQYF. DNA for the CDR3: TGCGCCAGCAGCCCCAAAATCGGGACCCAGTACTTC. Looking up the rest from reference TRBV5-1 and TRBJ2-5 gives the full variable domain: KAGVTQTPRYLIKTRGQQVTLSCSPISGHRSVSWYQQTPGQGLQFLFEYFSETQRNKGNFPGRFSGRQFSNSRSEMNVSTLELGDSALYLCASSPKIGTQYFGPGTRLLVL.

The table lists this clone with a few counts. The V gene is TRBV5-1, the J gene TRBJ1-2, with 10 bases identical to TRBD1. This CDR3 contains 14 residues. Unmatched junction bases numbered 2, after V lost 0 bases and J lost 6 bases. Germline-derived CDR1 and CDR2 are SGHRS and YFSETQ. Here the CDR3 reads CASSLGGTGDGYTF. In DNA, the CDR3 is TGCGCCAGCAGCTTGGGCGGGACAGGGGATGGCTACACCTTC.